Reported below is one T cell receptor beta chain. Its target is not known. Time point here: week 23, last vaccination. Doses consisted of 300 ug of mutant IDH1 20-mer peptide each, paired with topical imiquimod. This specimen comes from a study of a mutant IDH1 vaccine in newly diagnosed glioma. Overall study context: Across weeks 1, 3, 5, 7, 11, 15, 19 and 23, patients received a vaccination each time, eight in all. Among treated patients, about 60% were male and around 40% female, and mean age was about 39 years. General study results and limits: Pseudoprogression seemingly bore no relation to changes in top peripheral T cell clonotypes.

Profiled with immunoSEQ multiplex PCR; TCRdb holds only in-frame clones, not every one. The sample holds tens of thousands of clones, 80% seen once. The TCR originated in a man between 40 and 49 years old with glioma. The sequencing used PBMCs, collected from a glioma patient whose treatment included an IDH1 peptide vaccine.

CDR3 sequence reads: CASSPRDGPVHTIYF. CDR3 sequence (DNA): TGTGCCAGCAGCCCTCGGGACGGACCCGTACACACCATATATTTT. The J gene is TRBJ1-3, the V gene TRBV6-6; tentatively, D is TRBD1 (5 bases). This CDR3 spans 15 amino acids. CDR1 and CDR2 (germline): MNHNY, SVGAGI (reference sequence). The ends were cut back, 6 bases at V and 8 bases at J, with 20 bases in the middle.